This TCR beta chain was observed in a study of blood T cell repertoires in COVID-19. Study overall: The cDNA or gDNA used as material had been derived from T cells, B-cell-depleted T cells, or PBMCs.

TCRdb's copy holds only in-frame clones and misses some; the assay was immunoSEQ multiplex PCR. The sample holds a few hundred thousand clones; 83% are singletons and the top ten take about 5.4%. The CDR3 sequence is 15 residues long. V dropped 0 bases and J dropped 4; count of bases not matched to a gene: 1. CDR1 is MNHNY and CDR2 is SVGAGI in the germline V gene (reference sequence). The gene calls are TRBV6-6 and TRBJ2-1, with 9 bases fitting TRBD1. The sample consisted of PBMCs or T cells enriched from blood (not recorded which). This receptor was taken from a woman between 45 and 60 years old who had recovered from COVID-19. CDR3 coding DNA: TGTGCCAGCAGTTACTCAGACAGGGGGTACAATGAGCAGTTCTTC. Encoded protein: CASSYSDRGYNEQFF.